Listed below are T cell receptor beta chains from one sample, sequenced in a study of identical twins. TCRdb reprocessed the 5' RACE reads with MiXCR, giving one entry per CDR3 protein. The sample comprises fewer than 500,000 distinct CDR3 sequences, over 11% of which are singletons, and more than 0.8% rests with the top ten. The data also belong to a second study, concerning yellow fever vaccine responses in identical twins.

The sample comprised CD4+ T cells sorted from blood. The receptor set was obtained from a woman under 30 in good health. The CDR3 runs from the conserved cysteine through the conserved F or W. A D gene is named only where the DNA matches it firmly. A row's size may be missing; if present it is once, few, many or a size class.

abundance	v_gene	len	j_gene	d_gene	CDR3nt	CDR3aa
few	TRBV24-1	14	TRBJ1-1	.	TGTGCCACCAGTGACCCGCGGGCAGCCAGGAAGACTTTCTTT	CATSDPRAARKTFF
.	TRBV20-1	14	TRBJ2-5	TRBD2	TGCAGTGCTAGAGCTAGCGGGAGGGCAGAGACCCAGTACTTC	CSARASGRAETQYF
.	TRBV3-1	16	TRBJ2-1	.	TGTGCCAGCAGCCAGGTTCCGGGGGTTTCCTACAATGAGCGGTTCTTC	CASSQVPGVSYNERFF
few	TRBV7-3	15	TRBJ2-7	TRBD1	TGTGCCAGCAGCTTAGTGCCGGGACAGGGCTACGAGCAGTACTTC	CASSLVPGQGYEQYF
few	TRBV4-2	18	TRBJ2-7	.	TGTGCCAGCAGCCAAGATGAAGGGGGCGGGAGTTTTTCCTACGAGCAGTACTTC	CASSQDEGGGSFSYEQYF
few	TRBV7-2	16	TRBJ2-7	.	TGTGCCAGCAGCTTAGTACAGGGTGGACGCGCCCCCCTGCAGTACTTC	CASSLVQGGRAPLQYF
.	TRBV7-9	14	TRBJ2-1	.	TGTGCCAGCCCACATGGGGGCTCCTACAATGAGCAGTTCTTC	CASPHGGSYNEQFF
few	TRBV12-3/TRBV12-4	12	TRBJ2-1	TRBD1	TGTGCCAGCTCGACAGGGGGAGGTGAGCAGTTCTTC	CASSTGGGEQFF
.	TRBV28	15	TRBJ2-4	.	TGTGCCAGCAGAGGCAGGGTCAGAGCCAAAAACATTCAGTACTTC	CASRGRVRAKNIQYF
.	TRBV5-6	14	TRBJ2-5	TRBD2	TGTGCCAGCAGCCTCGGGAGGCGGGAGGAGACCCAGTACTTC	CASSLGRREETQYF
few	TRBV20-1	13	TRBJ1-5	.	TGCAGTGCTTTCGACAGCCCTAATCAGCCCCAGCATTTT	CSAFDSPNQPQHF
.	TRBV15	15	TRBJ2-5	.	TGTGCCACCAGCAGAGGAGGAGATTGGGGAGAGACCCAGTACTTC	CATSRGGDWGETQYF
few	TRBV20-1	15	TRBJ1-1	TRBD1	TGCAGTGCTAGAGATTGGGGACAGGGGGCTGGTGAAGCTTTCTTT	CSARDWGQGAGEAFF
many	TRBV5-1	13	TRBJ2-5	.	TGCGCCAGCAGCGCGACTGGACAAGAGACCCAGTACTTC	CASSATGQETQYF
.	TRBV7-8	11	TRBJ2-2	.	TGTGCCAGCAGCTTACGAGGAAGGCTGTTTTTT	CASSLRGRLFF
.	TRBV3-1	13	TRBJ2-1	TRBD2	TGTGCCAGCAGCCAAGATAGACTAGCGGCGCAGTTCTTC	CASSQDRLAAQFF
.	TRBV20-1	13	TRBJ2-3	.	TGCAGTGCGTCGGAGGACGGCACAGATACGCAGTATTTT	CSASEDGTDTQYF
many	TRBV27	8	TRBJ1-4	.	TGTGCCACCCGGGACACCAATTTT	CATRDTNF
.	TRBV10-2	16	TRBJ2-7	TRBD2	TGCGCCAGCAGTGACCTAGCGGGACTCACTGTAGGGGAGCAGTACTTC	CASSDLAGLTVGEQYF
.	TRBV5-1	13	TRBJ2-7	.	TGCGCCAGCAGTCCCCCCGTGCCTGGCGAGCAGTACTTC	CASSPPVPGEQYF
few	TRBV7-9	15	TRBJ1-1	TRBD1	TGTGCCAGCAGCCCAAGGACAGGTTTGGGCACTGAAGCTTTCTTT	CASSPRTGLGTEAFF
few	TRBV10-3	14	TRBJ2-7	TRBD2	TGTGCCATCAGTGAGTCGGGGGGGGTCTACGAGCAGTACTTC	CAISESGGVYEQYF
few	TRBV2	13	TRBJ2-7	.	TGTGCCAGCAGTCCCGACAGGATCTACGAGCAGTACTTC	CASSPDRIYEQYF
.	TRBV14	13	TRBJ2-7	TRBD2	TGTGCCAGCAGCCGCGGGAGTTACTACGAGCAGTACTTC	CASSRGSYYEQYF
.	TRBV20-1	15	TRBJ2-7	TRBD1	TGCAGTGCTAGAGATGGCGGGACAGGGATTTACGAGCAGTACTTC	CSARDGGTGIYEQYF
.	TRBV20-1	16	TRBJ2-3	TRBD1	TGCAGTGCTACCACCACCCCGACAGGGCTCACAGATACGCAGTATTTT	CSATTTPTGLTDTQYF
.	TRBV7-9	16	TRBJ1-3	TRBD1	TGTGCCAGCAGCTACCGTACAGGGGAGTCTGGAAACACCATATATTTT	CASSYRTGESGNTIYF
few	TRBV12-3/TRBV12-4	17	TRBJ2-2	TRBD2	TGTGCCAGCAGTTTAGTTCGTCTAGCGGGGGACACCGGGGAGCTGTTTTTT	CASSLVRLAGDTGELFF
.	TRBV24-1	15	TRBJ2-3	.	TGTGCCACCAGTGATTTGGGCGGGGCCACAGATACGCAGTATTTT	CATSDLGGATDTQYF
.	TRBV10-3	15	TRBJ1-1	.	TGTGCCATCAGTGGACGGCGGGGGAGTAGCACTGAAGCTTTCTTT	CAISGRRGSSTEAFF
.	TRBV5-1	19	TRBJ2-1	TRBD2	TGCGCCAGCAGCCCCACTCGACTAGCGGGAGGGAAGACCTACAATGAGCAGTTCTTC	CASSPTRLAGGKTYNEQFF
few	TRBV18	15	TRBJ2-7	.	TGTGCCAGCTCTACCCAGGGGGCGCGGGGGTCCGAGCAGTATTTC	CASSTQGARGSEQYF
.	TRBV12-3/TRBV12-4	14	TRBJ2-3	.	TGTGCCAGCAGTTTTCAGGGGTGGGAAGATACGCAGTATTTT	CASSFQGWEDTQYF
.	TRBV7-3	13	TRBJ2-5	TRBD1	TGTGCCAGCAGCTGGGACAGGGAGGAGACCCAGTACTTC	CASSWDREETQYF
.	TRBV7-6	15	TRBJ2-5	.	TGTGCCAGCAGCCCAAGGGGTGCGGAGCAAGAGACCCAGTACTTC	CASSPRGAEQETQYF
few	TRBV6-1	14	TRBJ2-3	.	TGTGCCAGCAAGTCCGGACTAAGCACAGATACGCAGTATTTT	CASKSGLSTDTQYF
few	TRBV7-6	15	TRBJ2-7	TRBD1	TGTGCCAGCAGCCTGGGACAGCAGAGCTCCTACGAGCAGTACTTC	CASSLGQQSSYEQYF
.	TRBV24-1	16	TRBJ2-4	TRBD1	TGTGCCACCAGTGACTCCGGACAGGGGGTCAAAAACATTCAGTACTTC	CATSDSGQGVKNIQYF
few	TRBV6-1	14	TRBJ2-2	TRBD1	TGTGCCAGCAGGGTAGACAGGGCCACCGGGGAGCTGTTTTTT	CASRVDRATGELFF
.	TRBV6-2/TRBV6-3	12	TRBJ2-1	.	TGTGCCAGCAGTTACTCGGACAGTGAGCAGTTCTTC	CASSYSDSEQFF
few	TRBV28	12	TRBJ1-1	.	TGTGCCATCGAGACAGGACAAGGGGAAGCTTTCTTT	CAIETGQGEAFF
.	TRBV12-3/TRBV12-4	15	TRBJ1-3	.	TGTGCCAGCAGTCCTTGGGGCGGGACTGAAAACACCATATATTTT	CASSPWGGTENTIYF
few	TRBV6-5	16	TRBJ1-5	.	TGTGCCAGCAGTTACTCACTCGGACCAAGCAATCAGCCCCAGCATTTT	CASSYSLGPSNQPQHF
many	TRBV10-3	11	TRBJ2-3	.	TGTGCCATCAGTGAGAAAGATACGCAGTATTTT	CAISEKDTQYF
many	TRBV29-1	15	TRBJ2-1	.	TGCAGCGTTGTCCAAACCCCTCAGGGAGGCACTGAGCAGTTCTTC	CSVVQTPQGGTEQFF